One sample yielded the 10 T cell receptor beta chains listed below, sequenced in a study of cytomegalovirus exposure and HLA in healthy donors. Using immunoSEQ multiplex PCR, the repertoire was profiled, and TCRdb retains in-frame clones only, with some absent. The repertoire holds some 330,000 clones, with just over 85% as singletons. The sequencing sample was made of PBMCs. These receptors were taken from a woman younger than 35 in good health and CMV-seronegative.

V gene TRBV30 combines with J gene TRBJ2-2; 9 bases align to TRBD1. The V gene end was trimmed by 2 bases and the J gene end by 6 bases; junction bases not matched to a gene: 7. The V gene's germline CDR1 is GTSNPN and CDR2 SVGIG (reference sequence). This CDR3 contains 15 residues. The CDR3 nucleotides read TGTGCCTGGAGTCCCGGGACAGGGAATCCCGGGGAGCTGTTTTTT. Protein: CAWSPGTGNPGELFF.

V usage is TRBV19 and J usage is TRBJ2-5; the D gene is possibly TRBD2 (6 bases). V lost 5 bases and J lost 1, with 8 bases in between. From germline, CDR1 is LNHDA and CDR2 SQIVND (reference sequence). The CDR3 contains 13 residues. The CDR3 region is CASSASAQETQYF. DNA of the CDR3: TGTGCCAGTAGTGCTAGCGCCCAAGAGACCCAGTACTTC.

This chain connects TRBV6-5 to TRBJ2-7, with 8 positions matching TRBD2. The J segment lost 6 bases and the V segment lost 5 bases, leaving 6 bases of the junction unmatched. Germline values: CDR1 MNHEY, CDR2 SVGAGI. The CDR3 is 13 amino acids. The CDR3 loop is CASSNGLASEQYF. DNA of the CDR3: TGTGCCAGCAGTAACGGACTAGCCAGCGAGCAGTACTTC.

J is TRBJ2-5 and V is TRBV29-1; weak D call: TRBD1 (7 bases). The ends were cut back, 6 bases at V and 5 bases at J, with 13 bases in the middle. The CDR3 runs 12 residues. CDR1 and CDR2 from the germline V gene are SQVTM and ANQGSEA. The CDR3 bases are TGCAGCGTCGGCAGGGGGGACGAGACCCAGTACTTC. This encodes CSVGRGDETQYF.

The CDR3 DNA reads TGTGCCAGCAGCCGTGGTCGGGAGAGGGTCGGGGAGCTGTTTTTT. It yields the protein CASSRGRERVGELFF. V usage is TRBV11-2 and J usage is TRBJ2-2; maybe TRBD2 (6 bases). V was pared by 5 bases and J by 7 bases, with 17 bases between. Germline lookup yields CDR1 SGHAT and CDR2 FQNNGV. The CDR3 is made up of 15 amino acids.

The chain is built from TRBV5-6 and TRBJ2-3; D is perhaps TRBD1 (6 bases). The ends were cut back, 4 bases at V and 2 bases at J, with 11 bases in the middle. From germline, CDR1 is SGHDT and CDR2 YYEEEE. This CDR3 contains 14 residues. CDR3 amino acids: CASSPDSLTDTQYF. In DNA form, the CDR3 reads TGTGCCAGCAGCCCGGACAGCCTCACAGATACGCAGTATTTT.

The chain links TRBV6-1 to TRBJ2-7; TRBD1 matches 8 bases. CDR1 MNHNS and CDR2 SASEGT come from the germline V gene. The CDR3 loop spans 14 amino acids. With 5 bases clipped from V and 4 bases from J, the junction kept 7 bases outside the gene matches. CDR3 amino acids: CASSRTGLLYEQYF. The CDR3 nucleotides read TGTGCCAGCAGTAGGACAGGGCTCCTGTACGAGCAGTACTTC.

The chain recombines TRBV6-1 with TRBJ1-1; a weak D match, TRBD1 (6 bases). The V end lost 6 bases, the J end lost 7 bases, and 9 bases lay between the germline ends. Per the germline V gene, CDR1 is MNHNS and CDR2 is SASEGT. This CDR3 has 11 residues. CDR3 protein: CASRGQIEAFF. The CDR3 DNA reads TGTGCCAGCAGGGGACAAATTGAAGCTTTCTTT.

The rearrangement joins TRBV2 to TRBJ1-5; D not resolved. V lost 2 bases, J lost 4 bases, and 15 bases lay in between. Germline assignment: CDR1 SNHLY and CDR2 FYNNEI. The CDR3 is 16 amino acids. The DNA for the CDR3 is TGTGCCAGCAGTGAATCGTCGCCGAGCCGGAATCAGCCCCAGCATTTT. Protein: CASSESSPSRNQPQHF.

The V gene is TRBV18, the J gene TRBJ1-2; D gene unclear. The length of the CDR3 is 13 residues. From germline, CDR1 is KGHSH and CDR2 LQKENI. V lost 6 bases, J lost 3 bases, and 11 bases lay in between. Here the CDR3 DNA reads TGTGCCAGCTCTCCCGCCGAGGACTATGGCTACACCTTC. Translated, it gives CASSPAEDYGYTF.